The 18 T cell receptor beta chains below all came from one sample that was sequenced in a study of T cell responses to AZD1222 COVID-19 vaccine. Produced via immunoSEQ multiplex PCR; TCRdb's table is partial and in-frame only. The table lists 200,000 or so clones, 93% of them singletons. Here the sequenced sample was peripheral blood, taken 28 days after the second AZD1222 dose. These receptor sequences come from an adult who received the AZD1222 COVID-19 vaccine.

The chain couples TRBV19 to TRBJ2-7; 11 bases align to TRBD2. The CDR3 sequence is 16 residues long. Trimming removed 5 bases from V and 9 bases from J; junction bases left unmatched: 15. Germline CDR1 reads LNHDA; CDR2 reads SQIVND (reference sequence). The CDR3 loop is CASSPTTSGAWGGQYF. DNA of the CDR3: TGTGCCAGTAGTCCCACGACTAGCGGGGCGTGGGGCGGGCAGTACTTC.

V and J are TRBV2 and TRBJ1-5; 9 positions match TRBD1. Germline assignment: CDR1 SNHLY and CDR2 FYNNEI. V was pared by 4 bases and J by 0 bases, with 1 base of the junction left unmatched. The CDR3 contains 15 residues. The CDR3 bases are TGTGCCAGCAGTGGGACAGGGGCTAGCAATCAGCCCCAGCATTTT. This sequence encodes CASSGTGASNQPQHF.

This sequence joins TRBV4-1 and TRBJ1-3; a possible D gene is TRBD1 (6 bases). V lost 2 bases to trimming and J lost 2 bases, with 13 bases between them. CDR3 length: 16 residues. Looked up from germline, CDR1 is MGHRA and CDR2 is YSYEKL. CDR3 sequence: CASSQPQGPTGNTIYF. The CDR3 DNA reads TGCGCCAGCAGCCAACCACAGGGACCAACTGGAAACACCATATATTTT.

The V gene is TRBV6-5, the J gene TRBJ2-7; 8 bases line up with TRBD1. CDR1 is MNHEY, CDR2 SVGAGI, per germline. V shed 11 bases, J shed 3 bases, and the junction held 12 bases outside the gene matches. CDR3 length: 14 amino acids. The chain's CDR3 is CAAQTGAVYYEQYF. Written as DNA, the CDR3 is TGTGCCGCCCAGACAGGGGCTGTCTACTACGAGCAGTACTTC.

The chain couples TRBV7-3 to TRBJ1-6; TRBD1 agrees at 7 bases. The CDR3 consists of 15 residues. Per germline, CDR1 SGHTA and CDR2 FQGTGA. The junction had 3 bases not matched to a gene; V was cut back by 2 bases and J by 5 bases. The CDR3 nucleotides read TGTGCCAGCAGCTTAGCCGGGACAGATAATTCACCCCTCCACTTT. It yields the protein CASSLAGTDNSPLHF. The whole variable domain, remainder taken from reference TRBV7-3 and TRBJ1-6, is GAGVSQTPSNKVTEKGKYVELRCDPISGHTALYWYRQSLGQGPEFLIYFQGTGAADDSGLPNDRFFAVRPEGSVSTLKIQRTERGDSAVYLCASSLAGTDNSPLHFGNGTRLTVT.

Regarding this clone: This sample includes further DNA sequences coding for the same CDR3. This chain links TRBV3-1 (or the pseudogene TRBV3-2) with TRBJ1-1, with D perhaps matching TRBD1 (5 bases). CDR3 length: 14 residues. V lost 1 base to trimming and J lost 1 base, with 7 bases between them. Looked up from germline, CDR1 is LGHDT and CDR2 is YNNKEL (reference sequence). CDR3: CASSQGGRNTEAFF. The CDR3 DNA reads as TGTGCCAGCAGCCAAGGGGGCCGGAACACTGAAGCTTTCTTT.

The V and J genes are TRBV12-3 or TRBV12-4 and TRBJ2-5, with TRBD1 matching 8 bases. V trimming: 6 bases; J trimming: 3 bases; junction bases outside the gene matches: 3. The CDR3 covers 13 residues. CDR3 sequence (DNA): TGTGCCAGCAGGCAGGGGGCTGAAGAGACCCAGTACTTC. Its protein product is CASRQGAEETQYF.

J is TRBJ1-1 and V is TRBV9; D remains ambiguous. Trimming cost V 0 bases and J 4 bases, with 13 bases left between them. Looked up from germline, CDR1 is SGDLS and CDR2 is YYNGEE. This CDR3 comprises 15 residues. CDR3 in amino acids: CASSVAGDPATEAFF. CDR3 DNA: TGTGCCAGCAGCGTAGCCGGCGATCCGGCCACTGAAGCTTTCTTT.

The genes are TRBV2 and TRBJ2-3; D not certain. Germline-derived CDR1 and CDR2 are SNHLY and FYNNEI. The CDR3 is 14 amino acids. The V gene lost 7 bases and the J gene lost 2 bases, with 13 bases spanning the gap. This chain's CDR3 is CASNRVFVTDTQYF. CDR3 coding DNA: TGTGCCAGCAATCGGGTGTTTGTCACAGATACGCAGTATTTT.

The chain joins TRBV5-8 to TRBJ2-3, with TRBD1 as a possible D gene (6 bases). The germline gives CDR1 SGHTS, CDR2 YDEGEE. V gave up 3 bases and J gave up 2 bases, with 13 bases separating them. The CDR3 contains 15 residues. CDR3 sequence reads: CASSSRDTSTDTQYF. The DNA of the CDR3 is TGTGCCAGCAGCTCCCGGGACACTTCCACAGATACGCAGTATTTT. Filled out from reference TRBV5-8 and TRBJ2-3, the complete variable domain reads EAGVTQSPTHLIKTRGQQATLRCSPISGHTSVYWYQQALGLGLQFLLWYDEGEERNRGNFPPRFSGRQFPNYSSELNVNALELEDSALYLCASSSRDTSTDTQYFGPGTRLTVL.

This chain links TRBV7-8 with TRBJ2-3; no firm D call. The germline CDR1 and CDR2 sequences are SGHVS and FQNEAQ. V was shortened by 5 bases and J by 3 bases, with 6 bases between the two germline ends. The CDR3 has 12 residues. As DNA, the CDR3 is TGTGCCAGCAGCCTACAAACAGATACGCAGTATTTT. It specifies CASSLQTDTQYF.

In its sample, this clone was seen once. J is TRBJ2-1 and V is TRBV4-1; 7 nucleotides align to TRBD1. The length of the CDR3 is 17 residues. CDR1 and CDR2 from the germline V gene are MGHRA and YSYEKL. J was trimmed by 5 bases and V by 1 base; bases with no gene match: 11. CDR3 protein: CASSQGPLTGLNNEQFF. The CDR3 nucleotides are TGCGCCAGCAGCCAAGGGCCTTTGACAGGGTTGAACAATGAGCAGTTCTTC.

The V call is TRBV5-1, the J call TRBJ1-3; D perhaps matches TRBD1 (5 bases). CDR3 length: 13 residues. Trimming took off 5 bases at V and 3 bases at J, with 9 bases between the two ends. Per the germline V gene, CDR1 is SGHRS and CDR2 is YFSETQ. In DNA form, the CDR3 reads TGCGCCAGCAGGGGGGTTAGTGGAAACACCATATATTTT. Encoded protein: CASRGVSGNTIYF.

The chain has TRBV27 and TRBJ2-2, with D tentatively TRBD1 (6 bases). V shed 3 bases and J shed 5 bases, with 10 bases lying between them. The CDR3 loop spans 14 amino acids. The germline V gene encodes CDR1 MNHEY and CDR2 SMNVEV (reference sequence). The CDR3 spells CASSLDSLTGELFF. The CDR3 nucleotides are TGTGCCAGCAGTTTGGACAGTTTAACCGGGGAGCTGTTTTTT.

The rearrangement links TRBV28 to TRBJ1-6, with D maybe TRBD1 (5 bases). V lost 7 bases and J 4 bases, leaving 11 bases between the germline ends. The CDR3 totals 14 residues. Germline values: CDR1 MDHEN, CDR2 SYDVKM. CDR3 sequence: CASIGREYNSPLHF. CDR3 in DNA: TGTGCCAGCATCGGCAGGGAATATAATTCACCCCTCCACTTT.

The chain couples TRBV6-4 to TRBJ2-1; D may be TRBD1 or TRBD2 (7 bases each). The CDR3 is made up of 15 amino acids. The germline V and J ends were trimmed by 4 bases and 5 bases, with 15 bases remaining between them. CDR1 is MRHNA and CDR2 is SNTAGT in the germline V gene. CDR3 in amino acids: CASSVGRGRNNEQFF. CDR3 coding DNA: TGTGCCAGCAGTGTAGGGAGGGGGCGGAACAATGAGCAGTTCTTC.

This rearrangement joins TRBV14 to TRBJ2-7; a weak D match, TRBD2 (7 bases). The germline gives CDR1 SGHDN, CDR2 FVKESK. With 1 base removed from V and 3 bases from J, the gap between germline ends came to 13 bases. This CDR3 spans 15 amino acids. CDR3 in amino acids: CASSQGFGGLYEQYF. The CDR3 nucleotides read TGTGCCAGCAGCCAAGGGTTCGGGGGGCTCTACGAGCAGTACTTC.

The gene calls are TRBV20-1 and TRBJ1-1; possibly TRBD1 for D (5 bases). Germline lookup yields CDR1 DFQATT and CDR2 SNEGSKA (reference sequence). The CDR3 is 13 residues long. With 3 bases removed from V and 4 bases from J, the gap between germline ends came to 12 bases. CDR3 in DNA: TGCAGTGCTAGTATTCAGGGTTCCACTGAAGCTTTCTTT. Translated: CSASIQGSTEAFF.